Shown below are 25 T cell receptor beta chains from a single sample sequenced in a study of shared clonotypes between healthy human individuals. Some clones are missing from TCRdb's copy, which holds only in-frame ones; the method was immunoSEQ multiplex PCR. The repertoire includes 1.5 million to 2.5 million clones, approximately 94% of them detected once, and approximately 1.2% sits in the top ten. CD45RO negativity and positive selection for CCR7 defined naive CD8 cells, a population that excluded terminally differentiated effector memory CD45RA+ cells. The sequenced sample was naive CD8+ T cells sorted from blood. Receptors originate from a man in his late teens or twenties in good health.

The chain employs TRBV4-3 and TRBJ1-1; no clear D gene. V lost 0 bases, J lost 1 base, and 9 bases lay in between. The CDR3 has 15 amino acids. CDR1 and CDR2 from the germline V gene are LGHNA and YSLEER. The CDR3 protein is CASSQDGRSNTEAFF. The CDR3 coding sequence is TGCGCCAGCAGCCAAGATGGGAGGTCGAACACTGAAGCTTTCTTT.

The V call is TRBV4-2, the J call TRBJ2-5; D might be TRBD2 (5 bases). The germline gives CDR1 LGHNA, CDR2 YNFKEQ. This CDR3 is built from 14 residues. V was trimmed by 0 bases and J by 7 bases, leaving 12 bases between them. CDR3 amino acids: CASSQDWAGGTQYF. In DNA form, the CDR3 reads TGTGCCAGCAGCCAAGATTGGGCAGGAGGGACCCAGTACTTC.

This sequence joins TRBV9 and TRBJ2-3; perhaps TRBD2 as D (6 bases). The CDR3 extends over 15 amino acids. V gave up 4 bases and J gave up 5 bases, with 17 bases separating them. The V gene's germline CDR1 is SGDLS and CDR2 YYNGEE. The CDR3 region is CASSPLGGAGDTQYF. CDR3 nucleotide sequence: TGTGCCAGCAGCCCCCTAGGAGGGGCCGGAGATACGCAGTATTTT. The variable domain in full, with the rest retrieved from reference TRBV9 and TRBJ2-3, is DSGVTQTPKHLITATGQRVTLRCSPRSGDLSVYWYQQSLDQGLQFLIQYYNGEERAKGNILERFSAQQFPDLHSELNLSSLELGDSALYFCASSPLGGAGDTQYFGPGTRLTVL.

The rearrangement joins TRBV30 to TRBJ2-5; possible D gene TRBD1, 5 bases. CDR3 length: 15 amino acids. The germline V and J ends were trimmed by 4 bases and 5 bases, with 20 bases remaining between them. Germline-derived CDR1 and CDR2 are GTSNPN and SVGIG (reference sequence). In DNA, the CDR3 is TGTGCCTGGACCTCCCTAAGGACACCCGAGGAGACCCAGTACTTC. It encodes CAWTSLRTPEETQYF.

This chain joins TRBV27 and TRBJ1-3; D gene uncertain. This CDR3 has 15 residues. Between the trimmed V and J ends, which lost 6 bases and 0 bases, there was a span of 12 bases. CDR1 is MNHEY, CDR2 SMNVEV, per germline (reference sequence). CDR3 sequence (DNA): TGTGCCAGCAGGAAGGACGGTGGCTCTGGAAACACCATATATTTT. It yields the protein CASRKDGGSGNTIYF.

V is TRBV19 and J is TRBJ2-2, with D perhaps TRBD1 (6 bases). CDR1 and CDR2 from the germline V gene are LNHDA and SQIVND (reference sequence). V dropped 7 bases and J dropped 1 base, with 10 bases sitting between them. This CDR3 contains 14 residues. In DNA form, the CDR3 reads TGTGCCAGTACAGGGGTCCTGAACACCGGGGAGCTGTTTTTT. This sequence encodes CASTGVLNTGELFF.

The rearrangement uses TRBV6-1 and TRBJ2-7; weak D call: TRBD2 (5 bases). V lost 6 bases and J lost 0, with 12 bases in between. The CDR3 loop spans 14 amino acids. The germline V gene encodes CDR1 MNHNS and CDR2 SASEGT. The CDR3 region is CASSPTGSSYEQYF. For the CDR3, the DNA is TGTGCCAGCAGCCCGACGGGGAGCTCCTACGAGCAGTACTTC.

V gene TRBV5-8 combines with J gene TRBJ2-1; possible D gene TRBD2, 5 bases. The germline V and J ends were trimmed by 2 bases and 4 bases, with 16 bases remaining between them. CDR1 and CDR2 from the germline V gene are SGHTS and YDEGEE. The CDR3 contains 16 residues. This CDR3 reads CASSLVTGGHYNEQFF. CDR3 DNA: TGTGCCAGCAGCTTAGTAACGGGCGGGCATTACAATGAGCAGTTCTTC. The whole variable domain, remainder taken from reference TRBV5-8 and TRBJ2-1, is EAGVTQSPTHLIKTRGQQATLRCSPISGHTSVYWYQQALGLGLQFLLWYDEGEERNRGNFPPRFSGRQFPNYSSELNVNALELEDSALYLCASSLVTGGHYNEQFFGPGTRLTVL.

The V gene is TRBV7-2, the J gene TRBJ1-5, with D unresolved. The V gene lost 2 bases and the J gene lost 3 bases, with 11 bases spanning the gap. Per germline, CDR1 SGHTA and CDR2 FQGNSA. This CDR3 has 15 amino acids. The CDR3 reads CASSLTRNNNQPQHF. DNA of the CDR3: TGTGCCAGCAGCTTAACCCGCAATAACAATCAGCCCCAGCATTTT.

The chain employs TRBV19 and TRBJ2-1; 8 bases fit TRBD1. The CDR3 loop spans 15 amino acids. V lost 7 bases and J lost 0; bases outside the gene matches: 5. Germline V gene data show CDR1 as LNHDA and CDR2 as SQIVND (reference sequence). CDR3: CASNQDRDSYNEQFF. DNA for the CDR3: TGTGCCAGTAACCAGGACAGGGACTCCTACAATGAGCAGTTCTTC.

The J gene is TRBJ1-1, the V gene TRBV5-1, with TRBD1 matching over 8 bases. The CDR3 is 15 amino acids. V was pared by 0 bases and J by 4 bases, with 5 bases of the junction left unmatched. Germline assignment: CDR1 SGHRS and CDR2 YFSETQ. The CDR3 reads CASSLEGQVSTEAFF. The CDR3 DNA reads TGCGCCAGCAGCTTGGAGGGACAGGTGAGCACTGAAGCTTTCTTT.

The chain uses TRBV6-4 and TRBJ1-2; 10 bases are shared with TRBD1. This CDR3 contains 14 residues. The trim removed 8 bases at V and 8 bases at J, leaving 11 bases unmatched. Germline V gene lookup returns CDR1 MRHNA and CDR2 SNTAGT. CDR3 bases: TGTGCCAGCCCACCGGGACAGGGGTCAGGGGGCTACACCTTC. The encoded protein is CASPPGQGSGGYTF.

In DNA form, the CDR3 reads TGTGCCAGCAGCTCCGACAGGGGACACTACAATGAGCAGTTCTTC. Protein sequence: CASSSDRGHYNEQFF. The chain links TRBV5-6 to TRBJ2-1, with 8 bases identical to TRBD1. CDR1 and CDR2 (germline): SGHDT, YYEEEE. The ends lost 3 bases at V and 3 bases at J; junction bases unmatched: 5. The CDR3 totals 15 residues.

DNA of the CDR3: TGTGCCAGCAGCTCGTGGACTAGCCTGAACACCGGGGAGCTGTTTTTT. It encodes CASSSWTSLNTGELFF. The rearrangement joins TRBV5-4 to TRBJ2-2; 8 bases agree with TRBD2. Per the germline V gene, CDR1 is SGHNT and CDR2 is YYREEE (reference sequence). The CDR3 is 16 residues long. Germline trimming cut 3 bases from V and 1 base from J; bases unmatched to any gene: 5.

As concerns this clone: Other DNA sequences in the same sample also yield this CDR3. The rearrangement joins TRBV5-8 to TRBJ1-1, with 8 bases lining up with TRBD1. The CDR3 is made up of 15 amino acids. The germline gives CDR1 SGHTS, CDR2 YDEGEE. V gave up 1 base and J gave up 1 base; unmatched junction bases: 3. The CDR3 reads CASSLTGGGNTEAFF. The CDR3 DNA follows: TGTGCCAGCAGCTTGACAGGGGGGGGGAACACTGAAGCTTTCTTT.

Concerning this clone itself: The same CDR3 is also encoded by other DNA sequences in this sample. The CDR3 sequence: CASSQVGRAYEQYF. The CDR3 nucleotides read TGCGCCAGCAGCCAAGTTGGACGGGCCTACGAGCAGTACTTC. The chain couples TRBV4-1 to TRBJ2-7; D ambiguous. The CDR3 sequence is 14 residues long. The germline gives CDR1 MGHRA, CDR2 YSYEKL. Trimming removed 1 base at V and 2 bases at J, with 9 bases between.

The CDR3 here is CASTSTGGFDEQYF. The CDR3 DNA reads TGTGCCAGCACCTCGACAGGGGGCTTCGACGAGCAGTACTTC. The chain carries TRBV27 and TRBJ2-7; TRBD1 aligns across 10 bases. The germline V gene encodes CDR1 MNHEY and CDR2 SMNVEV (reference sequence). There are 14 residues in the CDR3. With V trimmed by 7 bases and J by 5 bases, 8 bases remained unmatched.

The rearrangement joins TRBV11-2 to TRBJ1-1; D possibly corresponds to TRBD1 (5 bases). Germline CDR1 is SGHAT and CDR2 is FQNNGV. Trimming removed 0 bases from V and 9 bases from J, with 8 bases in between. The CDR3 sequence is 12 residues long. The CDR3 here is CASSLEGVKAFF. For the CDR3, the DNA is TGTGCCAGCAGCTTAGAGGGGGTTAAAGCTTTCTTT.

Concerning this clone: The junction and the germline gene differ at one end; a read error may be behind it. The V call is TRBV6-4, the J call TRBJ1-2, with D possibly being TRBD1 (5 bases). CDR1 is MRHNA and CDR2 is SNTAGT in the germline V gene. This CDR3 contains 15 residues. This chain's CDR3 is CASGQRGRPLSGSAF. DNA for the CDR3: TGTGCCAGCGGGCAAAGGGGCAGGCCGCTTTCTGGGTCCGCCTTC.

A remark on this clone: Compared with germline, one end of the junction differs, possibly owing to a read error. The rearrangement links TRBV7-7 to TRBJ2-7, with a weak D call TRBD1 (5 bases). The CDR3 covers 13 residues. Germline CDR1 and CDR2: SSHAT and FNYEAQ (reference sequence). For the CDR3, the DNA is TGTGCTAGCAGCCCATCTCAGGGCTACGAGCAGTACTTC. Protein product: CASSPSQGYEQYF.

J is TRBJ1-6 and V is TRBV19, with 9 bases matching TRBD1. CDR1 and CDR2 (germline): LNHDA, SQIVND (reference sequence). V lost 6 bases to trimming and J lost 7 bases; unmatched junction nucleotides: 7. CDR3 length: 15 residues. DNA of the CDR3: TGTGCCAGTAGGTCCCCGGGACAGGGAAATTCACCCCTCCACTTT. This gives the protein CASRSPGQGNSPLHF.

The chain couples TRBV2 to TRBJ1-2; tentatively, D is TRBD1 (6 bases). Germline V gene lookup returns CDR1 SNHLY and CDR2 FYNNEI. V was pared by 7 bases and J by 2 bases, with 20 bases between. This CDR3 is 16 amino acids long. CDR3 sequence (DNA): TGTGCCAGCAATTCACCTTCGGGCGGACAGAACTATGGCTACACCTTC. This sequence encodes CASNSPSGGQNYGYTF.

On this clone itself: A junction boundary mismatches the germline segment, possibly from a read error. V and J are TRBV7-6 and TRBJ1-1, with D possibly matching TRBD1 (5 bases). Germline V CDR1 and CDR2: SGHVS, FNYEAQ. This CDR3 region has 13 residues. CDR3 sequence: CASSPSGNPEAFF. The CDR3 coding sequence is TGTGCCAGCAGCCCATCAGGGAACCCTGAAGCTTTCTTT.

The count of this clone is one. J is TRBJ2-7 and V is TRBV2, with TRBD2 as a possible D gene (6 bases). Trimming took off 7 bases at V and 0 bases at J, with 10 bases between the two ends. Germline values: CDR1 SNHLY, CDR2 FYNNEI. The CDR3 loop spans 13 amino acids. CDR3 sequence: CASNRDSSYEQYF. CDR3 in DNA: TGTGCCAGCAACCGGGACTCCTCCTACGAGCAGTACTTC.

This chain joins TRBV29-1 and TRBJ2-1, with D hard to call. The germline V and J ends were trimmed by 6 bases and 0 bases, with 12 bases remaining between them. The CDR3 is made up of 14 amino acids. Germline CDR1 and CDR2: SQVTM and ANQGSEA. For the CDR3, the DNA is TGCAGCGTGGAACCACACGTCTCCTACAATGAGCAGTTCTTC. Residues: CSVEPHVSYNEQFF.